This T cell receptor beta chain stems from a study of T cell responses to AZD1222 COVID-19 vaccine. V dropped 2 bases and J dropped 8 bases, with 12 bases sitting between them. The CDR3 spans 14 residues. CDR1 is MNHEY, CDR2 SVGAGI, per germline. Generated by immunoSEQ multiplex PCR, the TCRdb table keeps only in-frame clones and is missing some. The table includes more than 110,000 clones, about 91% detected once. There are a few counts of this clone. This clonotype originated in an adult in good health. The source material was peripheral blood, sampled on day 0 of AZD1222 vaccination. This chain connects TRBV6-5 to TRBJ1-4, with a weak D call TRBD1 (5 bases). The CDR3 sequence: CASSYRRGREKLFF. DNA for the CDR3: TGTGCCAGCAGTTACAGGAGGGGTCGAGAAAAACTGTTTTTT.